These 26 T cell receptor beta chains originate from one sample sequenced in a study of blood T cell repertoires in COVID-19. Produced via immunoSEQ multiplex PCR; TCRdb's table is partial and in-frame only. The table lists fewer than 200,000 clones, 85% to 90% of them singletons. Sequencing input: peripheral blood. The receptors stem from a man aged 45 to 65 who had recovered from COVID-19.

The DNA of the CDR3 is TGTGCCAGCAGTAGGGCTAGCGGGACCTACGAGCAGTACTTC. Translating it yields CASSRASGTYEQYF. The rearrangement uses TRBV5-4 and TRBJ2-7, with 9 nucleotides matching TRBD2. CDR1 SGHNT and CDR2 YYREEE come from the germline V gene (reference sequence). Trimming took 5 bases from V and 2 from J; bases not matched to a gene: 5. The CDR3 consists of 14 residues.

In its sample, this clone was seen once. The chain is built from TRBV4-3 and TRBJ2-5, with D unclear. The CDR3 loop spans 15 amino acids. The germline gives CDR1 LGHNA, CDR2 YSLEER. The germline V and J ends were trimmed by 0 bases and 5 bases, with 13 bases remaining between them. The CDR3 reads CASSQDLGGLETQYF. In nucleotides, the CDR3 is TGCGCCAGCAGCCAAGATCTCGGCGGTCTCGAGACCCAGTACTTC.

The chain uses TRBV14 and TRBJ2-3, with D unclear. The CDR3 is 15 amino acids. Per the germline V gene, CDR1 is SGHDN and CDR2 is FVKESK. The V gene lost 3 bases and the J gene lost 0 bases, with 10 bases spanning the gap. CDR3 sequence: CASSQWMESTDTQYF. The DNA of the CDR3 is TGTGCCAGCAGCCAGTGGATGGAGAGCACAGATACGCAGTATTTT.

The chain carries TRBV19 and TRBJ1-2; 9 nucleotides align to TRBD1. This CDR3 comprises 13 residues. The J segment lost 5 bases and the V segment lost 3 bases, leaving 1 base of the junction unmatched. CDR1 and CDR2 (germline): LNHDA, SQIVND (reference sequence). The CDR3 sequence: CASSIGQGYGYTF. The CDR3, as DNA: TGTGCCAGTAGTATCGGACAGGGGTATGGCTACACCTTC. Complete variable domain (other parts from reference TRBV19 and TRBJ1-2): DGGITQSPKYLFRKEGQNVTLSCEQNLNHDAMYWYRQDPGQGLRLIYYSQIVNDFQKGDIAEGYSVSREKKESFPLTVTSAQKNPTAFYLCASSIGQGYGYTFGSGTRLTVV.

This clone came up once. The V call is TRBV12-3 or TRBV12-4, the J call TRBJ2-7; perhaps TRBD1 as D (6 bases). The CDR3 runs 12 residues. V dropped 2 bases and J dropped 6 bases, with 8 bases sitting between them. The CDR3 spells CASSLKTGEQYF. The CDR3, as DNA: TGTGCCAGCAGTTTAAAGACAGGCGAGCAGTACTTC.

V gene TRBV18 combines with J gene TRBJ1-1, with 9 bases fitting TRBD1. The germline V gene has CDR1 KGHSH and CDR2 LQKENI. This CDR3 region has 16 residues. With 6 bases clipped from V and 1 base from J, the junction kept 9 bases outside the gene matches. The CDR3 reads CASSRDRAMKNTEAFF. Here the CDR3 DNA reads TGTGCCAGCTCTAGGGACAGGGCAATGAAGAACACTGAAGCTTTCTTT.

This clone was found a few times. The J gene is TRBJ2-7, the V gene TRBV30, with 13 bases matching TRBD2. The CDR3 is 16 amino acids. V dropped 3 bases and J dropped 0; count of bases not matched to a gene: 5. Germline loops: CDR1 GTSNPN, CDR2 SVGIG (reference sequence). Here the CDR3 DNA reads TGTGCCTGGAGCCGACTAGCGGGGGGCCGCTCCTACGAGCAGTACTTC. Its translation: CAWSRLAGGRSYEQYF.

The rearrangement links TRBV5-6 to TRBJ2-7, with D possibly being TRBD1 (8 bases). V lost 4 bases, J lost 3 bases, and 14 bases lay in between. CDR1 and CDR2 from the germline V gene are SGHDT and YYEEEE. This CDR3 has 14 residues. This CDR3 is CASSVTGGVYEQYF. The CDR3 DNA reads TGTGCCAGCAGCGTAACAGGGGGGGTCTACGAGCAGTACTTC.

The chain uses TRBV4-3 and TRBJ2-7; no firm D call. Germline CDR1 LGHNA, CDR2 YSLEER. The ends were cut back, 3 bases at V and 5 bases at J, with 17 bases in the middle. The CDR3 loop spans 15 amino acids. The CDR3 here is CASSQAWAANHEQYF. CDR3 nucleotides: TGCGCCAGCAGCCAGGCATGGGCAGCCAACCACGAGCAGTACTTC.

J is TRBJ2-7 and V is TRBV5-1, with 15 bases matching TRBD2. The length of the CDR3 is 17 residues. Germline V gene sequence: CDR1 SGHRS, CDR2 YFSETQ. V dropped 6 bases and J dropped 0; count of bases not matched to a gene: 7. CDR3 sequence (DNA): TGCGCCAGCAAAATAGGGACTAGCGGGAGGAGCTCCTACGAGCAGTACTTC. This translates into CASKIGTSGRSSYEQYF.

This chain connects TRBV19 to TRBJ1-5; maybe TRBD1 (6 bases). Germline CDR1 is LNHDA and CDR2 is SQIVND (reference sequence). The V gene lost 4 bases and the J gene lost 6 bases, with 16 bases spanning the gap. The CDR3 length is 15 residues. CDR3 residues: CASSTSQGRSQPQHF. In DNA form, the CDR3 reads TGTGCCAGTAGTACCAGCCAGGGGCGCTCTCAGCCCCAGCATTTT.

The chain uses TRBV7-2 and TRBJ1-1; TRBD1 aligns across 7 bases. The CDR3 totals 15 residues. The germline CDR1 and CDR2 sequences are SGHTA and FQGNSA. V was pared by 1 base and J by 5 bases, with 7 bases of the junction left unmatched. The CDR3 nucleotides are TGTGCCAGCAGCTTAGGAGGGGGCGTTAAGACTGAAGCTTTCTTT. Translating gives CASSLGGGVKTEAFF.

The rearrangement links TRBV7-2 to TRBJ2-2; no reliable D call. This CDR3 comprises 15 residues. The germline V and J ends were trimmed by 2 bases and 3 bases, with 10 bases remaining between them. Germline V lookup: CDR1 SGHTA, CDR2 FQGNSA. CDR3 protein: CASSLSLSYTGELFF. The CDR3 DNA reads as TGTGCCAGCAGCTTAAGTCTGAGTTACACCGGGGAGCTGTTTTTT.

The rearrangement uses TRBV27 and TRBJ2-7; 7 bases agree with TRBD2. This CDR3 spans 16 amino acids. The germline V gene has CDR1 MNHEY and CDR2 SMNVEV (reference sequence). The ends lost 0 bases at V and 4 bases at J; junction bases unmatched: 9. For the CDR3, the DNA is TGTGCCAGCAGTTTATCTGCGGGAGACCTCCAGTACGAGCAGTACTTC. Translation: CASSLSAGDLQYEQYF.

The chain links TRBV7-3 to TRBJ2-7, with 11 bases identical to TRBD1. The CDR3 is made up of 17 amino acids. CDR1 is SGHTA, CDR2 FQGTGA, per germline. Trimming cost V 5 bases and J 2 bases; bases outside gene matches: 11. In DNA form, the CDR3 reads TGTGCCAGCAGCCTCCAGGGTGGGGGACAGGGGGCCTACGAGCAGTACTTC. It is translated as CASSLQGGGQGAYEQYF. Full variable domain (remainder filled in from reference TRBV7-3 and TRBJ2-7): GAGVSQTPSNKVTEKGKYVELRCDPISGHTALYWYRQSLGQGPEFLIYFQGTGAADDSGLPNDRFFAVRPEGSVSTLKIQRTERGDSAVYLCASSLQGGGQGAYEQYFGPGTRLTVT.

The chain recombines TRBV7-8 with TRBJ2-3; TRBD2 matches 13 bases. Germline-derived CDR1 and CDR2 are SGHVS and FQNEAQ. Unmatched junction bases numbered 7, after V lost 2 bases and J lost 2 bases. This CDR3 has 18 residues. CDR3 in amino acids: CASSLYLTSGGNTDTQYF. CDR3 DNA sequence: TGTGCCAGCAGCTTATATCTGACTAGCGGGGGGAACACAGATACGCAGTATTTT.

Only a few counts were recorded for this clone. This chain links TRBV7-7 with TRBJ2-2; TRBD1 agrees at 8 bases. This CDR3 contains 15 residues. The J segment lost 2 bases and the V segment lost 7 bases, leaving 6 bases of the junction unmatched. CDR1 is SSHAT and CDR2 is FNYEAQ in the germline V gene (reference sequence). The CDR3 here is CASTQQGGNTGELFF. CDR3 DNA: TGTGCCAGCACCCAACAGGGGGGCAACACCGGGGAGCTGTTTTTT.

The CDR3 protein is CASSVQDRVPPRGGYTF. The CDR3 DNA follows: TGTGCCAGCAGCGTGCAGGACCGCGTACCCCCTAGGGGTGGCTACACCTTC. The V and J genes are TRBV9 and TRBJ1-2; weak D call: TRBD1 (5 bases). Trimming cost V 2 bases and J 7 bases, with 24 bases left between them. Looked up from germline, CDR1 is SGDLS and CDR2 is YYNGEE. CDR3 length: 17 residues.

The sample holds one count of this clone. This chain links TRBV5-1 with TRBJ2-3; 13 bases are a match to TRBD2. CDR3 length equals 17 residues. CDR1 is SGHRS, CDR2 YFSETQ, per germline. The V segment lost 3 bases and the J segment 3 bases; nucleotides outside the gene matches: 7. The CDR3, as DNA: TGCGCCAGCAGCTCTGGACTAGCGGGAGAGTTAACAGATACGCAGTATTTT. It specifies CASSSGLAGELTDTQYF.

The J gene is TRBJ1-2, the V gene TRBV6-5; a possible D gene is TRBD1 (6 bases). Germline V gives CDR1 MNHEY, CDR2 SVGAGI. CDR3 length equals 14 residues. V dropped 10 bases and J dropped 7 bases, with 22 bases sitting between them. CDR3 in amino acids: CATTRGGGKGGYTF. The CDR3 bases are TGTGCCACGACACGGGGGGGCGGAAAAGGTGGCTACACCTTC.

V usage is TRBV7-2 and J usage is TRBJ2-5, with 7 bases identical to TRBD2. CDR3 length: 15 amino acids. V gave up 0 bases and J gave up 4 bases; unmatched junction bases: 5. CDR1 and CDR2 from the germline V gene are SGHTA and FQGNSA. CDR3 DNA: TGTGCCAGCAGCTTAGCTCTGGGGGGGGGAGAGACCCAGTACTTC. Its protein is CASSLALGGGETQYF.

The chain links TRBV6-5 to TRBJ1-6, with D unclear. This CDR3 has 15 amino acids. Trimming took 2 bases from V and 10 from J, leaving 15 bases between them. Germline-derived CDR1 and CDR2 are MNHEY and SVGAGI. The CDR3 protein is CASSYRDSPLSPLHF. CDR3 DNA sequence: TGTGCCAGCAGTTACCGGGATTCCCCTCTATCACCCCTCCACTTT.

This sequence joins TRBV3-1 (or the pseudogene TRBV3-2) and TRBJ2-2; TRBD1 aligns across 9 bases. There are 16 residues in the CDR3. With V trimmed by 4 bases and J by 2 bases, 5 bases remained unmatched. The germline gives CDR1 LGHDT, CDR2 YNNKEL (reference sequence). In nucleotides, the CDR3 is TGTGCCAGCAGCCGCTGGACAGGGGCCAACACCGGGGAGCTGTTTTTT. Its protein is CASSRWTGANTGELFF.

The rearrangement joins TRBV28 to TRBJ2-1; maybe TRBD2 (6 bases). CDR1 MDHEN and CDR2 SYDVKM come from the germline V gene. V shed 3 bases and J shed 0 bases, with 9 bases lying between them. The CDR3 spans 15 residues. The CDR3 region has the DNA TGTGCCAGCAGTTTCGCGGGGAGCTCCTACAATGAGCAGTTCTTC. It specifies CASSFAGSSYNEQFF.

The rearrangement uses TRBV28 and TRBJ2-7, with 11 bases that match TRBD2. The CDR3 loop spans 16 amino acids. In germline, CDR1 is MDHEN, CDR2 SYDVKM. The trim removed 8 bases at V and 1 base at J, leaving 10 bases unmatched. The CDR3, as DNA: TGTGCCAGCGGATTTAGCGGGGGGGGACCGTCCTACGAGCAGTACTTC. It codes for CASGFSGGGPSYEQYF.

This clone was counted once. The chain employs TRBV5-1 and TRBJ2-5, with 7 bases identical to TRBD1. V lost 0 bases to trimming and J lost 5 bases; unmatched junction nucleotides: 10. Per the germline V gene, CDR1 is SGHRS and CDR2 is YFSETQ. CDR3 length: 16 amino acids. CDR3 nucleotides: TGCGCCAGCAGCTTGGGGAGACAGGGTGGTCTGGAGACCCAGTACTTC. It translates to CASSLGRQGGLETQYF.